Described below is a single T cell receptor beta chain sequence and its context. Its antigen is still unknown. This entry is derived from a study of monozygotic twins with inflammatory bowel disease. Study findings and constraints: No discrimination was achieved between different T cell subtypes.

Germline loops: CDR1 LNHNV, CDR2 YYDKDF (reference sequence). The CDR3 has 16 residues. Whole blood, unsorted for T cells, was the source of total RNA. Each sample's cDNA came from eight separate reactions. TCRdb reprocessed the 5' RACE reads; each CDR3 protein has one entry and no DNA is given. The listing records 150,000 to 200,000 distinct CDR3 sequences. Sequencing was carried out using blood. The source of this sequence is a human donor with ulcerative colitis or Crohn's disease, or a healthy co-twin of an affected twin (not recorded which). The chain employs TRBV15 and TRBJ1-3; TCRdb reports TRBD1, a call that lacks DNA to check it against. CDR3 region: CATSREKSRAGNTIYF.